This section outlines one T cell receptor beta chain sequence together with its context. TCRdb reanalysed the RT-PCR reads using MiXCR and keeps one entry per CDR3 protein. This sample has 800,000 to 1,000,000 distinct CDR3 sequences, with approximately 19% found just once. Germline lookup yields CDR1 LGHDT and CDR2 YNNKEL (reference sequence). Trimming cost V 3 bases and J 8 bases, with 10 bases left between them. The CDR3 sequence is 12 residues long. This specimen belongs to a study of patients and donors after allogeneic stem cell transplantation. The rearrangement uses TRBV3-1 and TRBJ1-2; TRBD1 is a possible D gene (6 bases). The source of this sequence is a human donor who was either an allogeneic HSCT recipient or a stem cell or donor lymphocyte infusion donor (not recorded which). It is not recorded whose cells these are; they may come from a transplant donor. Sequencing was performed on blood, either unsorted or a sorted T cell fraction (not recorded which). CDR3 loop: CASSHIQGGYTF. The DNA for the CDR3 is TGTGCCAGCAGCCATATACAGGGCGGCTACACCTTC.